Each of the 25 T cell receptor beta chains below was sequenced from the same sample in a study of blood T cells in healthy people across ages. It was with a sample-barcoded 5' primer and a J-beta primer mix that a second PCR of about 6 to 11 cycles was run. MiXCR, run by TCRdb on the 5' RACE reads, gives a single entry per CDR3 protein. The sample lists some 930,000 distinct CDR3 sequences; 29% were seen once. This sample also belongs to another study, concerning T cells of mothers and their children.

The sequencing sample was made of blood. The receptor set was obtained from a woman aged 35 to 49 in good health.

This clonotype showed up many times. The chain has TRBV7-9 and TRBJ1-1, with D uncertain. The CDR3 extends over 14 amino acids. CDR1 is SEHNR and CDR2 is FQNEAQ in the germline V gene (reference sequence). V lost 5 bases and J lost 1, with 11 bases in between. The chain's CDR3 is CASSPRRTNTEAFF. CDR3 sequence (DNA): TGTGCCAGCAGCCCACGACGGACGAACACTGAAGCTTTCTTT.

J is TRBJ2-2 and V is TRBV4-3; a weak D match, TRBD1 (6 bases). Trimming left V 2 bases short and J 1 base short, with 14 bases between. The germline CDR1 and CDR2 sequences are LGHNA and YSLEER. The CDR3 contains 17 residues. The CDR3 sequence is CASSQQVWGQNTGELFF. CDR3 sequence (DNA): TGCGCCAGCAGCCAACAGGTTTGGGGACAGAACACCGGGGAGCTGTTTTTT.

Only a few counts were recorded for this clonotype. The chain carries TRBV19 and TRBJ2-7; D possibly uses TRBD1 or TRBD2 (5 bases each). This CDR3 spans 14 amino acids. Germline V gene lookup returns CDR1 LNHDA and CDR2 SQIVND (reference sequence). V was trimmed by 4 bases and J by 2 bases, leaving 12 bases between them. CDR3 sequence reads: CASSTRDLPYEQYF. CDR3 sequence (DNA): TGTGCCAGTAGTACCCGGGACCTGCCCTACGAGCAGTACTTC.

This clonotype came up many times. J is TRBJ2-7 and V is TRBV20-1; 9 nucleotides match TRBD2. V dropped 6 bases and J dropped 4; count of bases not matched to a gene: 7. Germline V CDR1 and CDR2: DFQATT, SNEGSKA (reference sequence). This CDR3 comprises 13 residues. The CDR3 bases are TGCAGTGCCCGAGCGGGGGGCCTTTACGAGCAGTACTTC. Encoded protein: CSARAGGLYEQYF.

The chain recombines TRBV10-3 with TRBJ1-1; D possibly corresponds to TRBD1 (5 bases). Germline assignment: CDR1 ENHRY and CDR2 SYGVKD. V was shortened by 8 bases and J by 2 bases, with 12 bases between the two germline ends. The CDR3 sequence is 13 residues long. Here the CDR3 DNA reads TGTGCCATCCGGGGGGGGGATAACACTGAAGCTTTCTTT. It translates to CAIRGGDNTEAFF.

This chain joins TRBV11-1 and TRBJ1-4; TRBD1 might be the D (5 bases). The V and J ends lost 3 bases and 6 bases respectively, with 14 bases between them. The CDR3 extends over 15 amino acids. CDR1 and CDR2 (germline): SGHAT, FQDESV (reference sequence). The CDR3: CASSLTGTRDEKLFF. CDR3 DNA: TGTGCCAGCAGCTTGACCGGGACCCGGGATGAAAAACTGTTTTTT. Together with reference TRBV11-1 and TRBJ1-4, the CDR3 gives the full variable domain: EAEVAQSPRYKITEKSQAVAFWCDPISGHATLYWYRQILGQGPELLVQFQDESVVDDSQLPKDRFSAERLKGVDSTLKIQPAELGDSAMYLCASSLTGTRDEKLFFGSGTQLSVL.

The J gene is TRBJ2-7, the V gene TRBV3-1, with 8 bases matching TRBD1. The CDR3 extends over 14 amino acids. V shed 4 bases, J shed 3 bases, and the junction held 5 bases outside the gene matches. Germline CDR1 reads LGHDT; CDR2 reads YNNKEL (reference sequence). CDR3 protein: CASSPSGGYYEQYF. For the CDR3, the DNA is TGTGCCAGCAGCCCTTCAGGGGGCTACTACGAGCAGTACTTC.

Remarks on this clonotype: A read error is possible here, since a much larger clone lies one base away. The V gene is TRBV9, the J gene TRBJ2-4; D remains unclear. The J call may not be correct, given that the DNA end is closer to TRBJ2-7. The CDR3 is 15 amino acids. Germline lookup yields CDR1 SGDLS and CDR2 YYNGEE. CDR3 residues: CASSATVAPSYEQYF. CDR3 nucleotide sequence: TGTGCCAGCAGCGCGACGGTAGCACCTTCCTACGAGCAGTACTTC.

This chain uses TRBV6-5 with TRBJ1-2; D uncertain. Between the trimmed V and J ends, which lost 4 bases and 0 bases, there was a span of 6 bases. Germline-derived CDR1 and CDR2 are MNHEY and SVGAGI. This CDR3 spans 13 amino acids. CDR3 amino acids: CASSFKSNYGYTF. The CDR3 DNA sequence: TGTGCCAGCAGTTTTAAGTCTAACTATGGCTACACCTTC.

Details on this clonotype: At one of its ends the junction is not consistent with the germline gene, which may arise from a read error. The rearrangement uses TRBV5-1 and TRBJ1-1, with a tentative D call TRBD1 (5 bases). Germline CDR1 reads SGHRS; CDR2 reads YFSETQ. This CDR3 is built from 17 residues. In DNA, the CDR3 is TGCGCTAGCAGCTTGGAATCTGGAGGGGCGGTGAGAGCTGAAGCTTTCTTT. Translated, it gives CASSLESGGAVRAEAFF.

This clonotype was observed at least ten times. The chain employs TRBV29-1 and TRBJ2-5; no firm D call. CDR3 length equals 13 residues. From germline, CDR1 is SQVTM and CDR2 ANQGSEA. V dropped 2 bases and J dropped 1 base, with 8 bases sitting between them. CDR3 in amino acids: CSVESGLQETQYF. The CDR3 region has the DNA TGCAGCGTTGAATCCGGGCTCCAAGAGACCCAGTACTTC.

This clonotype was seen only a few times. The CDR3 DNA sequence: TGTGCCACCAGTGATCCGTGGACAGGGGGCCTCGTAGATGACTACACCTTC. This sequence encodes CATSDPWTGGLVDDYTF. The genes are TRBV24-1 and TRBJ1-2; 11 positions match TRBD1. V gave up 3 bases and J gave up 10 bases; unmatched junction bases: 15. This CDR3 comprises 17 residues. Germline V gives CDR1 KGHDR, CDR2 SFDVKD.

This clonotype showed up just a few times. V is TRBV24-1 and J is TRBJ1-2, with D perhaps TRBD1 (5 bases). V lost 4 bases and J lost 5, with 13 bases in between. The germline V gene encodes CDR1 KGHDR and CDR2 SFDVKD. The CDR3 contains 14 residues. CDR3 DNA: TGTGCCACCAGTGACCGTGGGGCTCGGTATGGCTACACCTTC. It encodes CATSDRGARYGYTF.

The rearrangement uses TRBV27 and TRBJ2-1; D remains unclear. V shed 5 bases and J shed 8 bases, with 10 bases lying between them. From germline, CDR1 is MNHEY and CDR2 SMNVEV (reference sequence). CDR3 size: 12 residues. CDR3 protein: CASSTPGDEQFF. CDR3 coding DNA: TGTGCCAGCAGTACCCCAGGCGATGAGCAGTTCTTC.

A few counts support this clonotype. J is TRBJ2-7 and V is TRBV20-1, with 12 bases matching TRBD2. CDR3 length: 14 amino acids. Unmatched junction bases numbered 3, after V lost 3 bases and J lost 3 bases. The germline V gene encodes CDR1 DFQATT and CDR2 SNEGSKA (reference sequence). The CDR3 sequence is CSASLTSGGYEQYF. CDR3 DNA: TGCAGTGCTAGCTTGACTAGCGGGGGCTACGAGCAGTACTTC.

This chain links TRBV20-1 with TRBJ2-7; 9 nucleotides match TRBD2. The V gene end was trimmed by 2 bases and the J gene end by 1 base; junction bases not matched to a gene: 3. The germline V gene has CDR1 DFQATT and CDR2 SNEGSKA (reference sequence). CDR3 length equals 14 residues. CDR3 sequence reads: CSARKRGVSYEQYF. CDR3 DNA sequence: TGCAGTGCTAGAAAGCGGGGGGTATCCTACGAGCAGTACTTC.

This clonotype showed up just a few times. V usage is TRBV24-1 and J usage is TRBJ2-5, with TRBD1 identical over 7 bases. Germline-derived CDR1 and CDR2 are KGHDR and SFDVKD. The length of the CDR3 is 17 residues. The V gene end was trimmed by 3 bases and the J gene end by 11 bases; junction bases not matched to a gene: 20. The CDR3 DNA sequence: TGTGCCACCAGTGATCCGGCGACCGGGACAGTGGTGAGTGAGCAGTACTTC. It translates to CATSDPATGTVVSEQYF.

This clonotype was detected ten times or more. This chain links TRBV7-3 with TRBJ1-6; possible D gene TRBD1, 5 bases. Germline CDR1 and CDR2: SGHTA and FQGTGA. Trimming cost V 4 bases and J 8 bases, with 12 bases left between them. The length of the CDR3 is 14 residues. The CDR3 here is CASSSGRPYSPLHF. DNA for the CDR3: TGTGCCAGCAGCTCGGGACGGCCTTATTCACCCCTCCACTTT.

This clonotype occurred many times. The rearrangement links TRBV7-6 to TRBJ2-7, with D tentatively TRBD2 (6 bases). CDR1 and CDR2 (germline): SGHVS, FNYEAQ. The CDR3 runs to 14 residues. V dropped 3 bases and J dropped 5 bases, with 14 bases sitting between them. CDR3 sequence reads: CASSLTGEENEQYF. The CDR3 DNA follows: TGTGCCAGCAGCTTGACGGGAGAGGAGAACGAGCAGTACTTC. Looking up the rest from reference TRBV7-6 and TRBJ2-7 gives the full variable domain: GAGVSQSPRYKVTKRGQDVALRCDPISGHVSLYWYRQALGQGPEFLTYFNYEAQQDKSGLPNDRFSAERPEGSISTLTIQRTEQRDSAMYRCASSLTGEENEQYFGPGTRLTVT.

With respect to this clonotype: A junction boundary mismatches the germline segment, possibly from a read error. This sequence joins TRBV4-1 and TRBJ2-3; TRBD2 matches 9 bases. The CDR3 length is 17 residues. Looked up from germline, CDR1 is MGHRA and CDR2 is YSYEKL. The CDR3 DNA sequence: TGCGCCAGCGGCCAGAGGGCTAGCGGGACCTCTCCAGATACGCAGTATTTT. As protein: CASGQRASGTSPDTQYF.

Concerning this clonotype: It may be a read error: a sequence one base away is much more abundant. CDR3 nucleotides: TGTGCCACCAGCACCAGACAGGGGGTAAACTACGGGCAGTACTTC. This codes for CATSTRQGVNYGQYF. The chain employs TRBV15 and TRBJ2-7; the match to TRBD1 covers 9 bases. This CDR3 has 15 residues. Germline V gives CDR1 LNHNV, CDR2 YYDKDF (reference sequence).

This clonotype came up many times. CDR3: CASSPYSTDNEQFF. The CDR3 region has the DNA TGTGCCAGCAGCCCCTACTCGACGGACAATGAGCAGTTCTTC. The chain couples TRBV7-9 to TRBJ2-1; D uncertain. The V gene's germline CDR1 is SEHNR and CDR2 FQNEAQ (reference sequence). The V gene lost 5 bases and the J gene lost 5 bases, with 13 bases spanning the gap. The CDR3 is 14 residues long.

This clonotype was picked up many times. This rearrangement joins TRBV4-2 to TRBJ2-4; 9 bases agree with TRBD1. This CDR3 is built from 13 residues. Germline-derived CDR1 and CDR2 are LGHNA and YNFKEQ. V shed 3 bases, J shed 11 bases, and the junction held 5 bases outside the gene matches. The CDR3 coding sequence is TGTGCCAGCAGCCAGGAGACAGGGGGACTTCAGTACTTC. Protein product: CASSQETGGLQYF.

The chain combines TRBV7-2 with TRBJ1-1, with D maybe TRBD1 (6 bases). Per germline, CDR1 SGHTA and CDR2 FQGNSA. Trimming removed 4 bases from V and 4 bases from J, with 16 bases in between. The CDR3 is made up of 15 amino acids. CDR3 sequence reads: CASSSRTGYGTEAFF. The CDR3 DNA reads as TGTGCCAGCAGCTCCCGAACAGGGTACGGCACTGAAGCTTTCTTT.

V usage is TRBV30 and J usage is TRBJ1-6; 10 bases line up with TRBD1. The CDR3 runs 13 residues. J lost 10 bases, V lost 3 bases, and 3 bases had no gene match. CDR1 and CDR2 from the germline V gene are GTSNPN and SVGIG (reference sequence). In DNA, the CDR3 is TGTGCCTGGAGGGGACAGGGGCGCTCACCCCTCCACTTT. It codes for CAWRGQGRSPLHF.